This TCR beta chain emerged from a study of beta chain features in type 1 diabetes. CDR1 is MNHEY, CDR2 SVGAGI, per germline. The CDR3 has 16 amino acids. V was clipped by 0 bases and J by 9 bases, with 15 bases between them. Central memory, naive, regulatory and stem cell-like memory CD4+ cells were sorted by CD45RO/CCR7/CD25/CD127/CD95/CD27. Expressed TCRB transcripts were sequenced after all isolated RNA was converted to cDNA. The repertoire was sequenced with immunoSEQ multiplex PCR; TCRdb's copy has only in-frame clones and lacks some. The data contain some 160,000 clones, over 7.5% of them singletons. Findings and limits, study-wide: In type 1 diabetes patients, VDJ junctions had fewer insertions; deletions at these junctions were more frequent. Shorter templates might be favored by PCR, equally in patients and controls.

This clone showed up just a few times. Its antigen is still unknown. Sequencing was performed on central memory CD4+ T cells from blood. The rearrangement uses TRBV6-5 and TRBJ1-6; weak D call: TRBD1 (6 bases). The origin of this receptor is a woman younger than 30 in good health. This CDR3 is CASSYSNQQGSSPLHF. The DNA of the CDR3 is TGTGCCAGCAGTTACTCGAATCAACAGGGAAGTTCACCCCTCCACTTT.